This entry lists 14 T cell receptor beta chains sequenced from one sample in a study of response to subunit inactivated influenza vaccine. In TCRdb, the RT-PCR reads were re-called with MiXCR into one record per CDR3 protein. This repertoire shows just under 550,000 distinct CDR3 sequences, under 30% found once; its top ten account for 2.5% to 3.5%. These records were also assigned to another study, of T cells expressing NK-cell markers. As that study records: cDNA encoding TCR beta was synthesized via 5'RACE template switching incorporating UMIs.

This specimen was CD4+ T cells sorted from PBMCs, taken 11 to 12 days after vaccination. The receptors were sampled from a man over 45 who received an inactivated influenza vaccine.

As DNA, the CDR3 is TGTGCCAGCAGCCCGGGACCGACCTATGGCTACACCTTC. It yields the protein CASSPGPTYGYTF. The chain couples TRBV7-2 to TRBJ1-2, with a possible D match to TRBD1 (5 bases). The CDR3 is made up of 13 amino acids. Between the trimmed V and J ends, which lost 5 bases and 4 bases, there was a span of 11 bases. Looked up from germline, CDR1 is SGHTA and CDR2 is FQGNSA.

The CDR3 sequence is CASSPAWSADTQYF. The CDR3 DNA reads TGTGCCAGCAGTCCAGCGTGGAGTGCAGATACGCAGTATTTT. J is TRBJ2-3 and V is TRBV7-9; no clear D gene. This CDR3 is 14 amino acids long. V was pared by 6 bases and J by 4 bases, with 14 bases between. Germline loops: CDR1 SEHNR, CDR2 FQNEAQ (reference sequence).

This clonotype has only a few counts. The rearrangement joins TRBV20-1 to TRBJ2-5; TRBD1 aligns across 7 bases. V shed 6 bases and J 3 bases; nucleotides not matched to a gene: 7. This CDR3 is 13 amino acids long. Germline V lookup: CDR1 DFQATT, CDR2 SNEGSKA (reference sequence). The CDR3 spells CSAEPGQKETQYF. CDR3 DNA sequence: TGCAGTGCAGAACCGGGACAGAAAGAGACCCAGTACTTC.

This clonotype has a handful of counts. The chain employs TRBV20-1 and TRBJ2-5; D could derive from TRBD1 or TRBD2 (5 bases each). CDR3 length equals 13 residues. V lost 4 bases, J lost 3 bases, and 12 bases lay in between. Germline V gene sequence: CDR1 DFQATT, CDR2 SNEGSKA (reference sequence). The CDR3 DNA reads as TGCAGTGCTAAGGGGACGTCGAAAGAGACCCAGTACTTC. As protein: CSAKGTSKETQYF.

The chain joins TRBV5-1 to TRBJ2-5; 10 positions match TRBD1. Unmatched junction bases numbered 14, after V lost 4 bases and J lost 5 bases. CDR1 is SGHRS and CDR2 is YFSETQ in the germline V gene. The CDR3 totals 17 residues. CDR3 coding DNA: TGCGCCAGCAGCCCCGGTTCGACAGGGGGCTCGGGGGAGACCCAGTACTTC. Protein sequence: CASSPGSTGGSGETQYF.

Many counts were recorded for this clonotype. The rearrangement uses TRBV5-1 and TRBJ2-3, with unresolved D. Germline loops: CDR1 SGHRS, CDR2 YFSETQ. The CDR3 is made up of 15 amino acids. V was shortened by 0 bases and J by 4 bases, with 12 bases between the two germline ends. This chain's CDR3 is CASSLEVTSSDTQYF. As DNA, the CDR3 is TGCGCCAGCAGCTTGGAGGTGACATCTTCAGATACGCAGTATTTT.

This rearrangement joins TRBV28 to TRBJ1-1, with 9 positions matching TRBD1. Unmatched junction bases numbered 7, after V lost 1 base and J lost 1 base. CDR1 is MDHEN and CDR2 is SYDVKM in the germline V gene. The CDR3 is 17 amino acids. The CDR3 loop is CASSLFQTGGKNTEAFF. The CDR3, as DNA: TGTGCCAGCAGTTTATTTCAGACAGGGGGAAAGAACACTGAAGCTTTCTTT.

The V gene is TRBV18, the J gene TRBJ2-7; possible D gene TRBD1, 6 bases. V lost 8 bases, J lost 2 bases, and 16 bases lay in between. Germline lookup yields CDR1 KGHSH and CDR2 LQKENI. The CDR3 consists of 14 residues. The DNA for the CDR3 is TGTGCCAGCGCCACTTGGGGGCAGACCTACGAGCAGTACTTC. Protein: CASATWGQTYEQYF.

The J gene is TRBJ2-1, the V gene TRBV5-1; TRBD2 agrees at 7 bases. The CDR3 runs 14 residues. Germline-derived CDR1 and CDR2 are SGHRS and YFSETQ. Losses at the gene ends were 3 bases for V and 9 bases for J; bases not matched to a gene: 9. This CDR3 is CASSSTAGLLEQFF. Written as DNA, the CDR3 is TGCGCCAGCAGCTCGACAGCGGGATTACTTGAGCAGTTCTTC.

Comments on this clonotype: A much bigger clone sits one base away, suggesting this may be a read error. The genes are TRBV6-4 and TRBJ2-1; the D gene is possibly TRBD1 (6 bases). With 3 bases removed from V and 9 bases from J, the gap between germline ends came to 12 bases. CDR3 length: 13 residues. Germline values: CDR1 MRHNA, CDR2 SNTAGT. The CDR3 region has the DNA TGTGCCAGCAGTGAACAGGGCTGGGGTGAGCAGTTCTTC. It yields the protein CASSEQGWGEQFF.

The table lists this clonotype with many counts. The chain uses TRBV6-4 and TRBJ2-1, with D maybe TRBD2 (6 bases). There are 14 residues in the CDR3. Looked up from germline, CDR1 is MRHNA and CDR2 is SNTAGT. V was cut by 5 bases and J by 5 bases, with 13 bases left in between. The CDR3 sequence is CASSPGGANNEQFF. As DNA, the CDR3 is TGTGCCAGCAGTCCAGGAGGGGCTAACAATGAGCAGTTCTTC.

A note on this clonotype: One junction end does not reproduce the germline sequence, and a read error may be involved. The chain employs TRBV20-1 and TRBJ1-5; possibly TRBD1 for D (6 bases). Germline-derived CDR1 and CDR2 are DFQATT and SNEGSKA (reference sequence). The CDR3 has 14 residues. The CDR3 nucleotides read TGCAGCGCTAGAGCCACGGACAGAGATCAGCCCCAGCATTTT. The encoded protein is CSARATDRDQPQHF.

The sample holds a few counts of this clonotype. The chain is built from TRBV4-1 and TRBJ2-5, with D unresolved. Looked up from germline, CDR1 is MGHRA and CDR2 is YSYEKL. The CDR3 covers 17 residues. V was clipped by 0 bases and J by 4 bases, with 18 bases between them. This CDR3 is CASSQDFRRPNRETQYF. CDR3 sequence (DNA): TGCGCCAGCAGCCAAGATTTTAGACGCCCCAACCGAGAGACCCAGTACTTC.

This clonotype came up once. The chain uses TRBV6-1 and TRBJ1-1; weak D call: TRBD1 (5 bases). Germline CDR1 MNHNS, CDR2 SASEGT. Between the trimmed V and J ends, which lost 6 bases and 1 base, there was a span of 18 bases. The CDR3 has 16 amino acids. Written as DNA, the CDR3 is TGTGCCAGCAGGATCCAATTGGGGGGGAGGAACACTGAAGCTTTCTTT. Residues: CASRIQLGGRNTEAFF.